Listed here are 21 T cell receptor beta chains from one sample, sequenced in a study of blood T cell repertoires in COVID-19. The protocol was immunoSEQ multiplex PCR, while the TCRdb copy is restricted to in-frame clones and leaves out a portion. The sample holds fewer than 300,000 clones; 90% are singletons and the top ten take roughly 1.1%. The sample consisted of PBMCs or T cells enriched from blood (not recorded which). The receptor source for this set is a woman aged 25 to 39 who had recovered from COVID-19.

The V and J genes are TRBV19 and TRBJ2-1; TRBD2 aligns across 9 bases. Germline V gene sequence: CDR1 LNHDA, CDR2 SQIVND (reference sequence). The V and J ends lost 3 bases and 3 bases, in that order; junction bases with no gene match: 3. The CDR3 is made up of 15 amino acids. CDR3 nucleotides: TGTGCCAGTAGTATGACTAGCGGATACTACAATGAGCAGTTCTTC. It is translated as CASSMTSGYYNEQFF.

The chain uses TRBV30 and TRBJ1-5, with TRBD1 as a possible D gene (6 bases). V lost 2 bases to trimming and J lost 3 bases, with 14 bases between them. The CDR3 has 15 amino acids. Germline V lookup: CDR1 GTSNPN, CDR2 SVGIG (reference sequence). The CDR3 DNA reads TGTGCCTGGAGTCCAGACAGGCTTTTCAATCAGCCCCAGCATTTT. It yields the protein CAWSPDRLFNQPQHF. Together with reference TRBV30 and TRBJ1-5, the CDR3 gives the full variable domain: SQTIHQWPATLVQPVGSPLSLECTVEGTSNPNLYWYRQAAGRGLQLLFYSVGIGQISSEVPQNLSASRPQDRQFILSSKKLLLSDSGFYLCAWSPDRLFNQPQHFGDGTRLSIL.

The rearrangement uses TRBV7-9 and TRBJ2-1; weak D call: TRBD2 (7 bases). Germline V gene data show CDR1 as SEHNR and CDR2 as FQNEAQ (reference sequence). The CDR3 contains 14 residues. With 2 bases removed from V and 9 bases from J, the gap between germline ends came to 14 bases. The CDR3 sequence: CASSLSRGALEQFF. The DNA of the CDR3 is TGTGCCAGCAGCTTATCCCGGGGGGCGCTTGAGCAGTTCTTC.

The chain carries TRBV24-1 and TRBJ2-6; 8 bases map to TRBD2. The CDR3 totals 18 residues. The V gene end was trimmed by 4 bases and the J gene end by 0 bases; junction bases not matched to a gene: 7. Looked up from germline, CDR1 is KGHDR and CDR2 is SFDVKD. CDR3 residues: CATSEGSGANSGANVLTF. CDR3 coding DNA: TGTGCCACCAGTGAAGGTAGCGGGGCAAACTCTGGGGCCAACGTCCTGACTTTC.

The chain couples TRBV7-9 to TRBJ2-7; 9 bases agree with TRBD1. V was clipped by 5 bases and J by 3 bases; unmatched bases: 8. CDR3 length equals 15 residues. Per germline, CDR1 SEHNR and CDR2 FQNEAQ (reference sequence). As DNA, the CDR3 is TGTGCCAGCAGCCCGACAGGGGGGGTATTCTACGAGCAGTACTTC. Amino acid sequence: CASSPTGGVFYEQYF. Based on the CDR3 plus reference TRBV7-9 and TRBJ2-7, the full variable domain is DTGVSQNPRHKITKRGQNVTFRCDPISEHNRLYWYRQTLGQGPEFLTYFQNEAQLEKSRLLSDRFSAERPKGSFSTLEIQRTEQGDSAMYLCASSPTGGVFYEQYFGPGTRLTVT.

The genes are TRBV5-8 and TRBJ2-1; 9 bases are shared with TRBD2. J was trimmed by 8 bases and V by 2 bases; bases with no gene match: 11. Germline V gives CDR1 SGHTS, CDR2 YDEGEE. The CDR3 is 16 amino acids. CDR3 amino acids: CASSFRGAGGPDEQFF. The CDR3 DNA follows: TGTGCCAGCAGCTTCCGAGGGGCGGGAGGGCCAGATGAGCAGTTCTTC.

The rearrangement links TRBV9 to TRBJ2-7, with TRBD1 as a possible D gene (5 bases). V lost 3 bases and J lost 4, with 17 bases in between. The length of the CDR3 is 15 residues. Germline CDR1 and CDR2: SGDLS and YYNGEE. CDR3 nucleotide sequence: TGTGCCAGCAGCGCCGGTGGGGCCCAAAGGTACGAGCAGTACTTC. Translation: CASSAGGAQRYEQYF.

The chain is built from TRBV27 and TRBJ2-7; the match to TRBD2 covers 14 bases. The V segment lost 4 bases and the J segment 7 bases; nucleotides outside the gene matches: 6. The CDR3 sequence is 15 residues long. The germline V gene has CDR1 MNHEY and CDR2 SMNVEV (reference sequence). CDR3 amino acids: CASSSRLAGGPEQYF. The CDR3 nucleotides are TGTGCCAGCAGTTCCCGACTAGCGGGAGGGCCTGAGCAGTACTTC.

The V and J genes are TRBV27 and TRBJ1-4; 8 bases fit TRBD1. The CDR3 loop spans 15 amino acids. Trimming at V came to 6 bases and at J to 3 bases, leaving 6 bases not matched to a gene. Per the germline V gene, CDR1 is MNHEY and CDR2 is SMNVEV (reference sequence). CDR3 sequence (DNA): TGTGCCAGCAGGAATCGGACAGGGCCTAATGAAAAACTGTTTTTT. Translating gives CASRNRTGPNEKLFF.

The rearrangement uses TRBV28 and TRBJ1-3; weak D call: TRBD1 (5 bases). Germline assignment: CDR1 MDHEN and CDR2 SYDVKM. Trimming removed 4 bases from V and 0 bases from J, with 13 bases in between. The CDR3 spans 16 residues. The CDR3: CASSSGYWTSGNTIYF. In DNA form, the CDR3 reads TGTGCCAGCAGTTCAGGGTATTGGACCTCTGGAAACACCATATATTTT. The full variable domain, completed using reference TRBV28 and TRBJ1-3, is DVKVTQSSRYLVKRTGEKVFLECVQDMDHENMFWYRQDPGLGLRLIYFSYDVKMKEKGDIPEGYSVSREKKERFSLILESASTNQTSMYLCASSSGYWTSGNTIYFGEGSWLTVV.

The chain employs TRBV11-2 and TRBJ2-1; tentatively, D is TRBD2 (6 bases). Germline lookup yields CDR1 SGHAT and CDR2 FQNNGV. The CDR3 spans 15 residues. Trimming shortened V by 1 base and J by 4 bases, and 11 bases separated the two germline ends. The CDR3: CASSLGGIIYNEQFF. CDR3 nucleotides: TGTGCCAGCAGCTTAGGCGGGATAATATACAATGAGCAGTTCTTC.

The gene calls are TRBV9 and TRBJ2-5; 7 bases line up with TRBD2. Germline CDR1 and CDR2: SGDLS and YYNGEE. V dropped 1 base and J dropped 5; count of bases not matched to a gene: 11. The CDR3 has 16 residues. The CDR3 coding sequence is TGTGCCAGCAGCGTATCAGGCGGGAGATCGGGGGAGACCCAGTACTTC. Translation gives CASSVSGGRSGETQYF.

The chain uses TRBV5-6 and TRBJ2-1, with D tentatively TRBD2 (5 bases). The CDR3 covers 14 residues. CDR1 and CDR2 from the germline V gene are SGHDT and YYEEEE. V gave up 4 bases and J gave up 6 bases, with 14 bases separating them. Here the CDR3 DNA reads TGTGCCAGCAGCCACCCCCGGGAACTCAATGAGCAGTTCTTC. This translates into CASSHPRELNEQFF.

This clone was detected a few times. The chain carries TRBV6-6 and TRBJ2-7, with 7 bases fitting TRBD2. The CDR3 has 14 amino acids. From germline, CDR1 is MNHNY and CDR2 SVGAGI (reference sequence). V was clipped by 6 bases and J by 2 bases; unmatched bases: 7. The CDR3 nucleotides read TGTGCCAGCAGCTATCAGGGAGGGACCTACGAGCAGTACTTC. Translated, it gives CASSYQGGTYEQYF.

The V and J genes are TRBV29-1 and TRBJ1-3; maybe TRBD1 (6 bases). Germline V gene data show CDR1 as SQVTM and CDR2 as ANQGSEA. The CDR3 sequence is 15 residues long. Between the trimmed V and J ends, which lost 2 bases and 3 bases, there was a span of 14 bases. In DNA, the CDR3 is TGCAGCGTTGAACGAGGGATACAGGGTGGAAACACCATATATTTT. As protein: CSVERGIQGGNTIYF.

In its sample, this clone was seen once. The chain is built from TRBV7-9 and TRBJ1-2; 7 bases line up with TRBD1. Germline CDR1 SEHNR, CDR2 FQNEAQ (reference sequence). V shed 5 bases and J 4 bases; nucleotides not matched to a gene: 7. CDR3 length equals 14 residues. In nucleotides, the CDR3 is TGTGCCAGCAGCGAGACAGGGACATTCTATGGCTACACCTTC. Residues: CASSETGTFYGYTF.

J is TRBJ2-7 and V is TRBV5-4; TRBD1 aligns across 8 bases. The CDR3 is 13 amino acids. The J segment lost 5 bases and the V segment lost 4 bases, leaving 5 bases of the junction unmatched. The germline gives CDR1 SGHNT, CDR2 YYREEE (reference sequence). DNA for the CDR3: TGTGCCAGCAGCCATACGGACAGGGACGAGCAGTACTTC. Amino acids: CASSHTDRDEQYF.

The chain is built from TRBV30 and TRBJ2-1; D possibly corresponds to TRBD1 (5 bases). Trimming shortened V by 1 base and J by 0 bases, and 13 bases separated the two germline ends. Germline assignment: CDR1 GTSNPN and CDR2 SVGIG (reference sequence). CDR3 size: 16 residues. The CDR3 is CAWSGGESNSYNEQFF. The CDR3 nucleotides read TGTGCCTGGAGTGGGGGCGAGTCCAACTCCTACAATGAGCAGTTCTTC.

V and J are TRBV7-3 and TRBJ2-7; TRBD2 might be the D (6 bases). The length of the CDR3 is 14 residues. V was pared by 5 bases and J by 7 bases, with 18 bases between. CDR1 is SGHTA and CDR2 is FQGTGA in the germline V gene. CDR3 coding DNA: TGTGCCAGCAGCCGCGGGGCTCGTGATACGGAGCAGTACTTC. This sequence encodes CASSRGARDTEQYF.

This chain uses TRBV9 with TRBJ2-5; TRBD2 is a possible D gene (5 bases). Germline values: CDR1 SGDLS, CDR2 YYNGEE. V was cut by 2 bases and J by 2 bases, with 10 bases left in between. This CDR3 region has 14 residues. CDR3 in DNA: TGTGCCAGCAGCGTGGAGAGCGGACAAGAGACCCAGTACTTC. Residues: CASSVESGQETQYF.

Written as DNA, the CDR3 is TGTGCCAGCAGCCCCCAGTTCACGGGAGGAGCTGATTTGGTGTACGAGCAGTACTTC. Translation gives CASSPQFTGGADLVYEQYF. The chain combines TRBV7-9 with TRBJ2-7, with 7 bases that match TRBD2. The CDR3 is made up of 19 amino acids. J lost 4 bases, V lost 5 bases, and 23 bases had no gene match. The germline V gene has CDR1 SEHNR and CDR2 FQNEAQ (reference sequence).